The 19 T cell receptor beta chains in this list originate from one sample, sequenced in a study of HIV-infected patients and healthy controls. Alpha and beta constant-region primers primed reverse transcription of 400 to 650 ng RNA. Each of the alpha and beta chains got its own library through chain-specific third strand synthesis with indices. One entry per CDR3 protein results from TCRdb running MiXCR on the 5' RACE reads. The sample records about 4,200 distinct CDR3 sequences, 7.5% to 10% being singletons. Antiretroviral therapy had run roughly three months, about 14 weeks, before follow-up blood collection. No cell fractionation was done, so the repertoire covers all unsorted peripheral blood T cells. The specimen comprised blood, sampled during antiretroviral therapy. These TCRs come from an adult with HIV infection.

This clonotype turned up a few times. CDR3 protein: CASRFGELFF. The CDR3, as DNA: TGTGCCAGCAGGTTCGGGGAGCTGTTTTTT. The V and J genes are TRBV6-1 and TRBJ2-2, with D hard to call. Germline CDR1 is MNHNS and CDR2 is SASEGT. Trimming left V 6 bases short and J 7 bases short, with 3 bases between. This CDR3 has 10 residues.

The gene calls are TRBV6-5 and TRBJ2-7, with D unresolved. With 0 bases removed from V and 1 base from J, the gap between germline ends came to 10 bases. The CDR3 contains 15 residues. Per germline, CDR1 MNHEY and CDR2 SVGAGI. This CDR3 is CASSYSVGISYEQYF. CDR3 nucleotides: TGTGCCAGCAGTTACTCGGTGGGGATATCCTACGAGCAGTACTTC.

This clonotype has ten or more counts. The chain combines TRBV9 with TRBJ1-4; D ambiguous. The germline V and J ends were trimmed by 1 base and 6 bases, with 7 bases remaining between them. Germline values: CDR1 SGDLS, CDR2 YYNGEE. CDR3 length: 13 amino acids. CDR3 loop: CASSVNDYEKLFF. CDR3 nucleotides: TGTGCCAGCAGCGTAAACGACTATGAAAAACTGTTTTTT.

This clonotype was counted many times. The chain couples TRBV7-2 to TRBJ1-4, with a tentative D call TRBD1 (5 bases). The CDR3 contains 14 residues. V was clipped by 1 base and J by 7 bases, with 10 bases between them. Per the germline V gene, CDR1 is SGHTA and CDR2 is FQGNSA. The chain's CDR3 is CASSLGGRPEKLFF. CDR3 coding DNA: TGTGCCAGCAGCTTAGGGGGCAGGCCTGAAAAACTGTTTTTT.

The table lists this clonotype with many counts. The chain uses TRBV7-9 and TRBJ2-1; D is ambiguous. CDR1 is SEHNR, CDR2 FQNEAQ, per germline (reference sequence). CDR3 length equals 15 residues. V shed 5 bases and J shed 6 bases, with 17 bases lying between them. The CDR3 coding sequence is TGTGCCAGCAGCCACTGGACGGGTCCCTTCAATGAGCAGTTCTTC. This encodes CASSHWTGPFNEQFF.

This clonotype was found many times. The chain recombines TRBV7-8 with TRBJ2-1; either TRBD1 or TRBD2 may fit D (5 bases each). Germline lookup yields CDR1 SGHVS and CDR2 FQNEAQ. With 8 bases removed from V and 6 bases from J, the gap between germline ends came to 17 bases. The CDR3 contains 14 residues. CDR3 amino acids: CASGGFLQGNEQFF. Written as DNA, the CDR3 is TGTGCCAGCGGGGGATTCCTGCAGGGCAATGAGCAGTTCTTC.

By its share, this clonotype is medium-sized. The rearrangement uses TRBV29-1 and TRBJ2-7; D tentatively reads TRBD1 or TRBD2 (5 bases each). V lost 6 bases and J 7 bases, leaving 19 bases between the germline ends. This CDR3 contains 13 residues. Germline assignment: CDR1 SQVTM and CDR2 ANQGSEA. CDR3 sequence (DNA): TGCAGCGTCGCGGGCTTAATCTCAGGGGAGCAGTACTTC. It is translated as CSVAGLISGEQYF.

This clonotype was counted many times. The genes are TRBV27 and TRBJ2-5; D perhaps matches TRBD2 (6 bases). V lost 5 bases and J lost 3, with 13 bases in between. Germline CDR1 is MNHEY and CDR2 is SMNVEV (reference sequence). The CDR3 is made up of 14 amino acids. CDR3 DNA: TGTGCCAGCAGTCCGATAGGGACTGAAGAGACCCAGTACTTC. It specifies CASSPIGTEETQYF.

This clonotype turned up a few times. V gene TRBV12-5 combines with J gene TRBJ1-1, with 9 bases aligning to TRBD1. The CDR3 is made up of 17 amino acids. V gave up 5 bases and J gave up 1 base; unmatched junction bases: 11. Germline assignment: CDR1 LGHNT and CDR2 FRNRAP. The CDR3 loop is CASGQPGQGPGNTEAFF. The CDR3 region has the DNA TGTGCTAGTGGTCAGCCCGGACAGGGGCCGGGGAACACTGAAGCTTTCTTT.

In this sample, this clonotype turned up many times. The chain uses TRBV18 and TRBJ1-1; D might be TRBD1 (5 bases). Germline V gene sequence: CDR1 KGHSH, CDR2 LQKENI. The CDR3 totals 15 residues. Trimming left V 6 bases short and J 0 bases short, with 14 bases between. CDR3 protein: CASSYRTDLNTEAFF. The CDR3 DNA sequence: TGTGCCAGCTCCTACAGGACGGATTTGAACACTGAAGCTTTCTTT.

This clonotype has ten or more counts. The V gene is TRBV20-1, the J gene TRBJ1-5; D perhaps matches TRBD1 (6 bases). Germline V gives CDR1 DFQATT, CDR2 SNEGSKA (reference sequence). V was cut by 5 bases and J by 6 bases, with 14 bases left in between. This CDR3 region has 13 residues. CDR3 residues: CSAGITGFQPQHF. CDR3 nucleotide sequence: TGCAGTGCTGGGATAACAGGGTTTCAGCCCCAGCATTTT.

In its sample, this clonotype ranks as medium-sized. The chain recombines TRBV7-9 with TRBJ2-5; a weak D match, TRBD2 (5 bases). The V gene's germline CDR1 is SEHNR and CDR2 FQNEAQ (reference sequence). The CDR3 has 14 amino acids. Trimming took 5 bases from V and 5 from J, leaving 15 bases between them. The CDR3 DNA is TGTGCCAGCAGCCCGGGATGGGTTCCGGAGACCCAGTACTTC. Amino acids: CASSPGWVPETQYF.

Relative to its sample, this clonotype is medium-sized (0.01 to 0.1%). The V and J genes are TRBV19 and TRBJ2-5; 9 bases are shared with TRBD1. Germline V lookup: CDR1 LNHDA, CDR2 SQIVND (reference sequence). This CDR3 spans 14 amino acids. The V gene end was trimmed by 8 bases and the J gene end by 5 bases; junction bases not matched to a gene: 9. The chain's CDR3 is CASSDRGRKETQYF. The CDR3 DNA reads TGTGCCAGTTCCGACAGGGGGAGGAAGGAGACCCAGTACTTC.

As concerns this clonotype: Its ends do not fully match the called genes, so a read error is possible. The rearrangement uses TRBV5-4 and TRBJ2-1; 8 nucleotides align to TRBD1. The germline gives CDR1 SGHNT, CDR2 YYREEE (reference sequence). This CDR3 is built from 14 residues. CDR3 in amino acids: CAISSMTGVNEQFF. The CDR3 DNA sequence: TGTGCCATCAGCTCAATGACAGGGGTAAATGAGCAGTTCTTC.

CDR3 sequence reads: CASSLLAAGLDTQYF. The CDR3 DNA is TGTGCCAGCAGTTTACTTGCAGCGGGGCTAGATACGCAGTATTTT. The chain links TRBV12-3 or TRBV12-4 to TRBJ2-3, with 7 nucleotides matching TRBD2. V was clipped by 2 bases and J by 5 bases; unmatched bases: 7. The length of the CDR3 is 15 residues.

This clonotype is medium-sized by share. The rearrangement links TRBV7-9 to TRBJ2-3; 14 bases are shared with TRBD2. Germline V gene data show CDR1 as SEHNR and CDR2 as FQNEAQ (reference sequence). This CDR3 contains 16 residues. The V and J ends lost 5 bases and 5 bases, in that order; junction bases with no gene match: 6. CDR3 bases: TGTGCCAGCAGCCCGACTAGCGGGGGGGCCCAAGATACGCAGTATTTT. Its protein is CASSPTSGGAQDTQYF.

This clonotype is medium-sized (0.01 to 0.1%) within its sample. The chain links TRBV7-2 to TRBJ1-1, with unresolved D. Per the germline V gene, CDR1 is SGHTA and CDR2 is FQGNSA. Trimming removed 5 bases at V and 6 bases at J, with 10 bases between. This CDR3 contains 12 residues. This chain's CDR3 is CASSRSAAEAFF. The CDR3 nucleotides are TGTGCCAGCAGCCGCTCGGCAGCTGAAGCTTTCTTT.

This clonotype rates as medium-sized. The chain is built from TRBV5-1 and TRBJ2-7; TRBD1 agrees at 9 bases. CDR3 length: 16 amino acids. J was trimmed by 5 bases and V by 3 bases; bases with no gene match: 12. Germline CDR1 SGHRS, CDR2 YFSETQ. CDR3 sequence: CASSYPEGTGSDEQYF. DNA of the CDR3: TGCGCCAGCAGCTACCCCGAGGGGACAGGGAGCGACGAGCAGTACTTC.

This clonotype occurred many times. The genes are TRBV18 and TRBJ2-5; 7 bases fit TRBD1. V gave up 3 bases and J gave up 4 bases; unmatched junction bases: 8. CDR1 and CDR2 from the germline V gene are KGHSH and LQKENI. The CDR3 length is 15 residues. The CDR3 is CASSPDRYSRETQYF. In DNA, the CDR3 is TGTGCCAGCTCACCGGACAGGTATTCTAGAGAGACCCAGTACTTC.